This T cell receptor beta chain was recovered during a study of cytomegalovirus exposure and HLA in healthy donors. Trimming removed 8 bases from V and 3 bases from J; junction bases left unmatched: 6. Germline lookup yields CDR1 LNHDA and CDR2 SQIVND (reference sequence). CDR3 length: 14 residues. The PCR ran on 60 Vbeta and 13 Jbeta primers. Method: immunoSEQ multiplex PCR; TCRdb's copy keeps in-frame clones and lacks some. Altogether about 140,000 clones are present, about 80% being singletons, with the ten largest covering less than 5%. Study conclusions and caveats: When a later analysis compared HLA-associated TCR beta chains with equally common others, the HLA-associated chains turned out to be more clonally expanded and to have lower generation probabilities. Earlier analysis looked at TCR beta V segments, and most were productive about 90% or about 30% of the time. Despite most TCR sequences being rare, some public TCRs occurred in many donors. Reports credit the classifier with highly specific, highly sensitive diagnosis of cytomegalovirus status.

With regard to this clone: Antigen: not known.

The specimen sequenced was PBMCs. The receptor's source is a man aged 25 to 40 in good health. The chain combines TRBV19 with TRBJ1-2; TRBD1 aligns across 10 bases. In DNA, the CDR3 is TGTGCCAGTCAGACAGGGGGCAAGGACTATGGCTACACCTTC. It yields the protein CASQTGGKDYGYTF.